This is a list of T cell receptor beta chains from one sample in a study of cytomegalovirus exposure and HLA in healthy donors. Profiling relied on immunoSEQ multiplex PCR, and the TCRdb table lists in-frame clones only, not all of them. The repertoire holds more than 85,000 clones, with roughly 9.4% as singletons. The sample consisted of PBMCs. The origin of the receptors is a man between 45 and 60 years old in good health and CMV-seropositive. Both conserved end residues are part of each CDR3. Each record gives: D gene, clone size, V gene, J gene, CDR3 protein, CDR3 DNA. The D gene is left open where the match is weak. Not all rows give a size; the values are once, few, many and, for expanded clones, a class.

D gene: -; clone size: -; V gene: TRBV4-1; J gene: TRBJ1-4; CDR3 protein: CASSHPGMEPARLFF; CDR3 DNA: TGCGCCAGCAGCCATCCCGGGATGGAGCCCGCTCGGCTGTTTTTT
D gene: TRBD1; clone size: -; V gene: TRBV29-1; J gene: TRBJ1-2; CDR3 protein: CSGTGYLGGYTF; CDR3 DNA: TGCAGCGGGACAGGGTACTTGGGGGGCTACACCTTC
D gene: -; clone size: few; V gene: TRBV5-1; J gene: TRBJ2-7; CDR3 protein: CASSGGAGEAYEQYF; CDR3 DNA: TGCGCCAGCAGCGGAGGAGCGGGCGAAGCCTACGAGCAGTACTTC
D gene: -; clone size: -; V gene: TRBV10-2; J gene: TRBJ2-1; CDR3 protein: CASSEGGWGNEQFF; CDR3 DNA: TGCGCCAGCAGTGAGGGGGGGTGGGGCAATGAGCAGTTCTTC
D gene: -; clone size: -; V gene: TRBV9; J gene: TRBJ1-1; CDR3 protein: CASSKGMMTFF; CDR3 DNA: TGTGCCAGCAGCAAGGGGATGATGACTTTCTTT
D gene: TRBD2; clone size: -; V gene: TRBV2; J gene: TRBJ2-2; CDR3 protein: CASSERASGRSGELFF; CDR3 DNA: TGTGCCAGCAGTGAAAGGGCTAGCGGGAGGTCCGGGGAGCTGTTTTTT
D gene: TRBD2; clone size: few; V gene: TRBV10-2; J gene: TRBJ2-3; CDR3 protein: CASSPGLAGVEDTQYF; CDR3 DNA: TGCGCCAGCAGCCCCGGACTAGCGGGAGTTGAAGATACGCAGTATTTT
D gene: -; clone size: -; V gene: TRBV9; J gene: TRBJ2-2; CDR3 protein: CASSHLGARTGELFF; CDR3 DNA: TGTGCCAGCAGCCACCTGGGAGCCAGGACCGGGGAGCTGTTTTTT
D gene: -; clone size: -; V gene: TRBV7-2; J gene: TRBJ2-5; CDR3 protein: CASSLESAGRGETQYF; CDR3 DNA: TGTGCCAGCAGCTTAGAAAGCGCGGGTAGGGGGGAGACCCAGTACTTC
D gene: -; clone size: few; V gene: TRBV29-1; J gene: TRBJ1-1; CDR3 protein: CSVRQWLGTEAFF; CDR3 DNA: TGCAGCGTACGACAGTGGCTAGGCACTGAAGCTTTCTTT
D gene: -; clone size: -; V gene: TRBV30; J gene: TRBJ1-1; CDR3 protein: CAWKSQTWDWNTEAFF; CDR3 DNA: TGTGCCTGGAAGTCCCAAACATGGGACTGGAACACTGAAGCTTTCTTT
D gene: -; clone size: -; V gene: TRBV2; J gene: TRBJ2-5; CDR3 protein: CASSVGGLETQYF; CDR3 DNA: TGTGCCAGCAGTGTTGGGGGCTTAGAGACCCAGTACTTC
D gene: -; clone size: -; V gene: TRBV10-3; J gene: TRBJ1-5; CDR3 protein: CAISGGARDQPQHF; CDR3 DNA: TGTGCCATCAGTGGGGGCGCCAGAGATCAGCCCCAGCATTTT
D gene: -; clone size: few; V gene: TRBV9; J gene: TRBJ1-4; CDR3 protein: CASSPREPGGKLFF; CDR3 DNA: TGTGCCAGCAGCCCGCGGGAGCCAGGAGGAAAACTGTTTTTT
D gene: -; clone size: -; V gene: TRBV18; J gene: TRBJ1-1; CDR3 protein: CASSEGGGNTEAFF; CDR3 DNA: TGTGCCAGCTCTGAAGGGGGGGGGAACACTGAAGCTTTCTTT
D gene: -; clone size: -; V gene: TRBV28; J gene: TRBJ2-4; CDR3 protein: CASSTTPGVPIQYF; CDR3 DNA: TGTGCCAGCAGTACTACTCCGGGGGTCCCTATTCAGTACTTC
D gene: -; clone size: few; V gene: TRBV7-8; J gene: TRBJ2-5; CDR3 protein: CASSPREPEETQYF; CDR3 DNA: TGTGCCAGCAGCCCCCGGGAACCCGAAGAGACCCAGTACTTC
D gene: -; clone size: few; V gene: TRBV30; J gene: TRBJ1-2; CDR3 protein: CAWSGLRGGTWGTINGYTF; CDR3 DNA: TGTGCCTGGAGTGGACTTAGGGGTGGTACATGGGGTACAATCAATGGCTACACCTTC
D gene: -; clone size: -; V gene: TRBV27; J gene: TRBJ1-6; CDR3 protein: CASSSGQINNSPLHF; CDR3 DNA: TGTGCCAGCAGTTCGGGACAAATTAATAATTCACCCCTCCACTTT
D gene: -; clone size: few; V gene: TRBV6-6; J gene: TRBJ1-1; CDR3 protein: CATGEAVFMNTEAFF; CDR3 DNA: TGTGCCACCGGGGAGGCAGTCTTCATGAACACTGAAGCTTTCTTT
D gene: -; clone size: -; V gene: TRBV5-1; J gene: TRBJ2-1; CDR3 protein: CASSLPTNEQFF; CDR3 DNA: TGCGCCAGCAGCCTACCCACTAATGAGCAGTTCTTC
D gene: -; clone size: -; V gene: TRBV5-1; J gene: TRBJ2-7; CDR3 protein: CASREVLHSYEQYF; CDR3 DNA: TGCGCCAGCAGGGAGGTTCTCCACTCCTACGAGCAGTACTTC
D gene: -; clone size: few; V gene: TRBV6-1; J gene: TRBJ1-1; CDR3 protein: CASSWTPNTEAFF; CDR3 DNA: TGTGCCAGCAGTTGGACACCGAACACTGAAGCTTTCTTT
D gene: -; clone size: few; V gene: TRBV5-4; J gene: TRBJ1-1; CDR3 protein: CASSRTRAGNTEAFF; CDR3 DNA: TGTGCCAGCAGCCGAACTAGGGCAGGGAACACTGAAGCTTTCTTT
D gene: TRBD2; clone size: -; V gene: TRBV19; J gene: TRBJ2-1; CDR3 protein: CASSGLADWDEQFF; CDR3 DNA: TGTGCCAGTAGTGGCCTAGCGGACTGGGATGAGCAGTTCTTC
D gene: -; clone size: few; V gene: TRBV7-9; J gene: TRBJ2-1; CDR3 protein: CASSSPPRPLSYNEQFF; CDR3 DNA: TGTGCCAGCAGCTCCCCCCCGCGGCCGCTCTCCTACAATGAGCAGTTCTTC
D gene: TRBD2; clone size: few; V gene: TRBV5-6; J gene: TRBJ2-4; CDR3 protein: CASSSPGASGNIQYF; CDR3 DNA: TGTGCCAGCAGCTCACCCGGGGCTAGCGGAAACATTCAGTACTTC
D gene: -; clone size: few; V gene: TRBV6-6; J gene: TRBJ2-1; CDR3 protein: CASSYGGRTAYNEQFF; CDR3 DNA: TGTGCCAGCAGTTACGGGGGGAGGACTGCGTACAATGAGCAGTTCTTC
D gene: TRBD2; clone size: -; V gene: TRBV5-8; J gene: TRBJ2-1; CDR3 protein: CASSLALAGAEQFF; CDR3 DNA: TGTGCCAGCAGCTTGGCCCTAGCGGGAGCCGAGCAGTTCTTC
D gene: -; clone size: -; V gene: TRBV5-6; J gene: TRBJ1-2; CDR3 protein: CASSLAAGKSSYTF; CDR3 DNA: TGTGCCAGCAGCTTGGCCGCGGGGAAGTCGAGCTACACCTTC
D gene: TRBD1; clone size: few; V gene: TRBV7-9; J gene: TRBJ2-7; CDR3 protein: CASSFRDRANEQYF; CDR3 DNA: TGTGCCAGCAGCTTTAGGGACAGGGCCAACGAGCAGTACTTC
D gene: TRBD1; clone size: few; V gene: TRBV15; J gene: TRBJ1-5; CDR3 protein: CATSRYLGQTSNQPQHF; CDR3 DNA: TGTGCCACCAGCAGATATCTGGGACAGACTAGCAATCAGCCCCAGCATTTT
D gene: TRBD2; clone size: few; V gene: TRBV27; J gene: TRBJ2-1; CDR3 protein: CASSLSPSGPHGGEQFF; CDR3 DNA: TGTGCCAGCAGTTTATCACCTAGCGGCCCTCATGGTGGTGAGCAGTTCTTC
D gene: TRBD1; clone size: -; V gene: TRBV6-5; J gene: TRBJ1-6; CDR3 protein: CASSYGQAKGSPLHF; CDR3 DNA: TGTGCCAGCAGTTATGGACAGGCGAAAGGTTCACCCCTCCACTTT
D gene: TRBD1; clone size: -; V gene: TRBV19; J gene: TRBJ2-7; CDR3 protein: CASRKNDRGAYEQYF; CDR3 DNA: TGTGCCAGTAGAAAAAACGACAGGGGAGCGTACGAGCAGTACTTC
D gene: TRBD1; clone size: -; V gene: TRBV7-9; J gene: TRBJ2-7; CDR3 protein: CASSRTGPIYEQYF; CDR3 DNA: TGTGCCAGCTCCAGGACAGGCCCGATTTACGAGCAGTACTTC
D gene: -; clone size: few; V gene: TRBV27; J gene: TRBJ1-1; CDR3 protein: CASRRPGGTEAFF; CDR3 DNA: TGTGCCAGCAGGCGGCCGGGTGGAACTGAAGCTTTCTTT
D gene: -; clone size: few; V gene: TRBV28; J gene: TRBJ1-2; CDR3 protein: CASSLRQDMSLYGYTF; CDR3 DNA: TGTGCCAGCAGTCTACGACAGGACATGTCACTCTATGGCTACACCTTC
D gene: -; clone size: -; V gene: TRBV2; J gene: TRBJ1-1; CDR3 protein: CASSGRVRNTEAFF; CDR3 DNA: TGTGCCAGCAGTGGCAGGGTCCGGAACACTGAAGCTTTCTTT
D gene: -; clone size: -; V gene: TRBV7-2; J gene: TRBJ1-4; CDR3 protein: CASSRDRGNEKLFF; CDR3 DNA: TGTGCCAGCAGCCGCGACCGGGGGAATGAAAAACTGTTTTTT
D gene: -; clone size: few; V gene: TRBV28; J gene: TRBJ2-6; CDR3 protein: CASRRSAGANVLTF; CDR3 DNA: TGTGCCAGCAGGCGTAGCGCTGGGGCCAACGTCCTGACTTTC
D gene: -; clone size: -; V gene: TRBV7-2; J gene: TRBJ1-5; CDR3 protein: CASSLRGNQPQHF; CDR3 DNA: TGTGCCAGCAGCTTACGAGGAAATCAGCCCCAGCATTTT
D gene: -; clone size: -; V gene: TRBV28; J gene: TRBJ2-7; CDR3 protein: CASTRARGIYEQYF; CDR3 DNA: TGTGCCAGCACCAGGGCCAGGGGTATCTACGAGCAGTACTTC
D gene: -; clone size: -; V gene: TRBV7-9; J gene: TRBJ2-5; CDR3 protein: CASSPGVGETQYF; CDR3 DNA: TGTGCCAGCAGCCCCGGGGTCGGAGAGACCCAGTACTTC
D gene: -; clone size: few; V gene: TRBV6-6; J gene: TRBJ1-1; CDR3 protein: CASSYGPGDTNTEAFF; CDR3 DNA: TGTGCCAGCAGTTACGGCCCAGGGGATACGAACACTGAAGCTTTCTTT
D gene: -; clone size: -; V gene: TRBV14; J gene: TRBJ1-2; CDR3 protein: CASSQNYYGYTF; CDR3 DNA: TGTGCCAGCAGCCAGAACTACTATGGCTACACCTTC
D gene: -; clone size: few; V gene: TRBV5-1; J gene: TRBJ2-3; CDR3 protein: CASSPGERVTQYF; CDR3 DNA: TGCGCCAGCAGCCCTGGAGAGCGTGTCACGCAGTATTTT
D gene: -; clone size: -; V gene: TRBV10-3; J gene: TRBJ2-5; CDR3 protein: CAISADGGIQETQYF; CDR3 DNA: TGTGCCATCAGTGCCGACGGGGGTATCCAAGAGACCCAGTACTTC